This entry lists 10 T cell receptor beta chains sequenced from one sample in a study of beta chain features in type 1 diabetes. Findings and limits, study-wide: Shorter TCRB CDR3s, moderately but significantly so, were found in Type 1 diabetes patients in all four CD4+ subsets.

The investigators reverse transcribed all of the isolated RNA, so they sequenced expressed TCRB transcripts. TCRdb's copy holds only in-frame clones and misses some; the assay was immunoSEQ multiplex PCR. The table lists around 170,000 clones, approximately 9.1% of them singletons. No antigen has been identified for these receptors. Specimen: central memory CD4+ T cells from blood. The receptors were gathered from a woman in her twenties or thirties with type 1 diabetes.

The rearrangement links TRBV19 to TRBJ2-7; D might be TRBD1 (5 bases). The V end was cut by 4 bases, the J end by 3 bases, with 16 bases between. CDR1 is LNHDA and CDR2 is SQIVND in the germline V gene (reference sequence). The CDR3 is 15 amino acids. The CDR3 sequence: CASSRVDSPSYEQYF. DNA for the CDR3: TGTGCCAGTAGTAGGGTCGACAGCCCCAGCTACGAGCAGTACTTC.

This rearrangement joins TRBV11-2 to TRBJ2-7, with D uncertain. Germline V lookup: CDR1 SGHAT, CDR2 FQNNGV. V was trimmed by 0 bases and J by 3 bases, leaving 9 bases between them. The CDR3 consists of 14 residues. CDR3 sequence reads: CASSLDIRYYEQYF. CDR3 DNA: TGTGCCAGCAGCTTAGATATCAGGTACTACGAGCAGTACTTC.

This clone was recorded a few times. V usage is TRBV5-1 and J usage is TRBJ1-2, with 8 nucleotides matching TRBD1. The germline V gene has CDR1 SGHRS and CDR2 YFSETQ. The CDR3 is 13 amino acids. V lost 0 bases to trimming and J lost 9 bases; unmatched junction nucleotides: 4. CDR3 DNA: TGCGCCAGCAGCTTGGGGACAGGGAAGAGCTACACCTTC. Translation: CASSLGTGKSYTF.

This clone was counted between two and nine times. CDR3 coding DNA: TGTGCCAGCATGAACCTAGCGGGTGGGGAGACCCAGTACTTC. The encoded protein is CASMNLAGGETQYF. The chain employs TRBV25-1 and TRBJ2-5; 8 bases align to TRBD2. This CDR3 is 14 amino acids long. Germline trimming cut 7 bases from V and 5 bases from J; bases unmatched to any gene: 9. Germline assignment: CDR1 MGHDK and CDR2 SYGVNS.

The chain uses TRBV19 and TRBJ2-1, with TRBD2 identical over 8 bases. CDR3 length: 12 residues. The V gene's germline CDR1 is LNHDA and CDR2 SQIVND (reference sequence). Unmatched junction bases numbered 1, after V lost 4 bases and J lost 8 bases. The DNA for the CDR3 is TGTGCCAGTAGTAAACTAGCGGATGAGCAGTTCTTC. Translation: CASSKLADEQFF.

This clone was seen more than once but under ten times. The V call is TRBV7-3, the J call TRBJ2-7, with 7 bases fitting TRBD2. CDR1 and CDR2 (germline): SGHTA, FQGTGA. V lost 6 bases, J lost 4 bases, and 15 bases stayed unmatched. This CDR3 is 16 amino acids long. This CDR3 is CASRRVGGRLQYEQYF. DNA for the CDR3: TGTGCCAGCAGACGTGTGGGCGGGAGACTCCAATACGAGCAGTACTTC.

The chain employs TRBV6-5 and TRBJ1-2; perhaps TRBD1 as D (6 bases). The germline gives CDR1 MNHEY, CDR2 SVGAGI. The ends were cut back, 7 bases at V and 5 bases at J, with 14 bases in the middle. The CDR3 is 13 amino acids. The CDR3 nucleotides read TGTGCCAGCACTGGACAGCTGGGGTATGGCTACACCTTC. Amino acids: CASTGQLGYGYTF.

This clone was seen only a few times. The rearrangement links TRBV28 to TRBJ1-4; D may be TRBD1 (6 bases). This CDR3 spans 14 amino acids. Trimming took 3 bases from V and 5 from J, leaving 10 bases between them. Germline V gene lookup returns CDR1 MDHEN and CDR2 SYDVKM. The CDR3: CASSLQDRNEKLFF. The CDR3 DNA follows: TGTGCCAGCAGTTTGCAGGACAGAAATGAAAAACTGTTTTTT.

The chain combines TRBV5-1 with TRBJ1-2; 8 bases fit TRBD1. This CDR3 has 13 amino acids. CDR1 is SGHRS, CDR2 YFSETQ, per germline. CDR3 nucleotides: TGCGCGGGACAGGAACAACCAGGGAGTGGCTACACCTTC. This sequence encodes CAGQEQPGSGYTF.

This chain uses TRBV6-5 with TRBJ1-1; D unresolved. Germline assignment: CDR1 MNHEY and CDR2 SVGAGI. Trimming took off 5 bases at V and 6 bases at J, with 13 bases between the two ends. The CDR3 runs to 13 residues. As DNA, the CDR3 is TGTGCCAGCAGTCGCCGACTAGGCGCTGAAGCTTTCTTT. It translates to CASSRRLGAEAFF.